This T cell receptor beta chain originates from a study of T cell changes during pregnancy in multiple sclerosis. The CDR3 extends over 12 amino acids. Germline CDR1 and CDR2: LNHDA and SQIVND (reference sequence). V lost 3 bases, J lost 5 bases, and 7 bases lay in between. Produced via immunoSEQ multiplex PCR; TCRdb's table is partial and in-frame only. The data contain 55,000 to 70,000 clones, around nine tenths of them singletons. This material consisted of peripheral blood, taken in the third trimester of pregnancy. The V and J genes are TRBV19 and TRBJ1-1; D is unresolved. The sequence came from a female donor in good health, enrolled as a control in a pregnancy study. Here the CDR3 reads CASSIGKTEAFF. The CDR3 DNA follows: TGTGCCAGTAGTATCGGGAAAACTGAAGCTTTCTTT.